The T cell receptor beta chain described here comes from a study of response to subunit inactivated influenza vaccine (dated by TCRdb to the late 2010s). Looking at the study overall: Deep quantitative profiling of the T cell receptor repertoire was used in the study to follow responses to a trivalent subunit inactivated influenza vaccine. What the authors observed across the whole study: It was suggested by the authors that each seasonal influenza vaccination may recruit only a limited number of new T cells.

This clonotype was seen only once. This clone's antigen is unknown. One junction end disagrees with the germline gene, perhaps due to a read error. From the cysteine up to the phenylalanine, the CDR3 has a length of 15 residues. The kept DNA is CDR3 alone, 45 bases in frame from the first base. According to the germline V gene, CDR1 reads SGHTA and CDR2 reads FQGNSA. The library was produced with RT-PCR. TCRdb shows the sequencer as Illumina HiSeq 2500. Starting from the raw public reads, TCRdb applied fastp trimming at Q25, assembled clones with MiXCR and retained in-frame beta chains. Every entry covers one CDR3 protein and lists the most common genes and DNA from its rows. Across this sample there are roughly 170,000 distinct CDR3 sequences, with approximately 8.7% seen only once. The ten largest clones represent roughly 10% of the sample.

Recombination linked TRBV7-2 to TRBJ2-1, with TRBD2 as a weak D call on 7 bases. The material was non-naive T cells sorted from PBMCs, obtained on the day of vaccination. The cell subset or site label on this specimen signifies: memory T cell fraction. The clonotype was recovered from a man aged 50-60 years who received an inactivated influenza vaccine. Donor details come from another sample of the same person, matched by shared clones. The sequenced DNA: TGTGCCAGCAGATTAGGGGGGGCGTCCTACAATGAGCAGTTCTTC. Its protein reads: CASRLGGASYNEQFF.